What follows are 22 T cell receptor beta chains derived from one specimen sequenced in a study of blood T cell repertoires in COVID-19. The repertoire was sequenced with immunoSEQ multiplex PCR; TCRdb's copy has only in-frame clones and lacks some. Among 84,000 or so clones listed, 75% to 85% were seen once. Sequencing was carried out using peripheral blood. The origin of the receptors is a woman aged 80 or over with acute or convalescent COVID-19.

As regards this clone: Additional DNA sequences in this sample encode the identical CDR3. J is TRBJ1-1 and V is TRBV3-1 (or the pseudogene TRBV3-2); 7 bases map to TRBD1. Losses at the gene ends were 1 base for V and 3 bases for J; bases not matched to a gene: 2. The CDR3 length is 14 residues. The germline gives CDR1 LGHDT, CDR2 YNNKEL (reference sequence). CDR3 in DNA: TGTGCCAGCAGCCAAGGACAGGGTGACACTGAAGCTTTCTTT. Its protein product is CASSQGQGDTEAFF.

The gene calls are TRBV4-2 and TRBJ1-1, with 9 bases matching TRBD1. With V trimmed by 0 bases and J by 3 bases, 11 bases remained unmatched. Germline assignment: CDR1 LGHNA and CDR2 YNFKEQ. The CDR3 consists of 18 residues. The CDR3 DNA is TGTGCCAGCAGCCAAGATGGGGGTACCGGGACAGGGTACACTGAAGCTTTCTTT. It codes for CASSQDGGTGTGYTEAFF.

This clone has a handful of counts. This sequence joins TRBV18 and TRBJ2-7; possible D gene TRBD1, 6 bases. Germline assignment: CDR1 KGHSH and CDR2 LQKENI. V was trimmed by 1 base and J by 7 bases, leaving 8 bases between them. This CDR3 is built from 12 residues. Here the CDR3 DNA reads TGTGCCAGCTCACCACAGGGGGAGGAGCAGTACTTC. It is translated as CASSPQGEEQYF.

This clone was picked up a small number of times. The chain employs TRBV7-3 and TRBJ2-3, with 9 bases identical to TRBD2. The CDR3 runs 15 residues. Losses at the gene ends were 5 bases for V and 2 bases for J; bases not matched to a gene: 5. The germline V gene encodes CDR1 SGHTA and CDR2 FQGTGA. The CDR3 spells CASSASGGPTDTQYF. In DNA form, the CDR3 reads TGTGCCAGCAGCGCCAGCGGGGGGCCCACAGATACGCAGTATTTT.

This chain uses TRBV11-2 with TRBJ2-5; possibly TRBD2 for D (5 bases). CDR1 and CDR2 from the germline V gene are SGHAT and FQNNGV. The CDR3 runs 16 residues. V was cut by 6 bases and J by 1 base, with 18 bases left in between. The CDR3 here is CASRSNPGSSQETQYF. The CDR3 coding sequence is TGTGCCAGCAGATCCAACCCGGGATCTTCCCAAGAGACCCAGTACTTC.

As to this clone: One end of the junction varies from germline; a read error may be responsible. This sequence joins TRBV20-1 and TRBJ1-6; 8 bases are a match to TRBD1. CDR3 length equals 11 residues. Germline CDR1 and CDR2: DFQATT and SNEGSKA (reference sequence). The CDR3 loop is CSAQWTGREVF. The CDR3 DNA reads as TGCAGTGCCCAATGGACAGGGAGAGAGGTATTT.

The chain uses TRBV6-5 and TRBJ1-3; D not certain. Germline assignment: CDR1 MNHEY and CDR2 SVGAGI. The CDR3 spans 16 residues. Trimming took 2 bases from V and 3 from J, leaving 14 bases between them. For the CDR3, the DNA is TGTGCCAGCAGTTACAACAGTGGGCGTAGTGGAAACACCATATATTTT. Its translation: CASSYNSGRSGNTIYF.

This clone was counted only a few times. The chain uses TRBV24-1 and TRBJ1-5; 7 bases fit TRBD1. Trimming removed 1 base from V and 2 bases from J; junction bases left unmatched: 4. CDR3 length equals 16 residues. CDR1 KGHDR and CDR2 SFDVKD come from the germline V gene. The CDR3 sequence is CATSDFRQGGNQPQHF. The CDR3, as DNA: TGTGCCACCAGTGATTTTCGCCAGGGGGGCAATCAGCCCCAGCATTTT.

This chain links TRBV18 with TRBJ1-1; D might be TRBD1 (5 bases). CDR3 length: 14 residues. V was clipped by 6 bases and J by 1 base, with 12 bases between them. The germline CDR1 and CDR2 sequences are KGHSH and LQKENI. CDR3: CASSGRVENTEAFF. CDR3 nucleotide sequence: TGTGCCAGCTCGGGCAGGGTGGAGAACACTGAAGCTTTCTTT.

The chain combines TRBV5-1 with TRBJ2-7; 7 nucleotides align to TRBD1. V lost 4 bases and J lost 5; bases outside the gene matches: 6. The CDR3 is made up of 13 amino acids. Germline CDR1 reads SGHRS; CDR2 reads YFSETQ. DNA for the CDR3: TGCGCCAGCAGCCCACAGGGGTGGGACGAGCAGTACTTC. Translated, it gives CASSPQGWDEQYF.

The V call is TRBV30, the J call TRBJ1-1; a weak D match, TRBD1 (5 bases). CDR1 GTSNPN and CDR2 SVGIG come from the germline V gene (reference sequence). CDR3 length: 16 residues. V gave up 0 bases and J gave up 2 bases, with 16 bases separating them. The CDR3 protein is CAWSVQSGLLNTEAFF. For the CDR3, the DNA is TGTGCCTGGAGTGTACAGTCAGGGCTTTTAAACACTGAAGCTTTCTTT.

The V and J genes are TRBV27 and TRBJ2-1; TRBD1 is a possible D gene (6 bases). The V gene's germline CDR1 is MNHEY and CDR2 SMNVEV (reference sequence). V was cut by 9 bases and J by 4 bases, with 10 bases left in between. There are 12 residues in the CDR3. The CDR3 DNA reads TGTGCCAGTTGGACAGCTTACAATGAGCAGTTCTTC. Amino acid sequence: CASWTAYNEQFF.

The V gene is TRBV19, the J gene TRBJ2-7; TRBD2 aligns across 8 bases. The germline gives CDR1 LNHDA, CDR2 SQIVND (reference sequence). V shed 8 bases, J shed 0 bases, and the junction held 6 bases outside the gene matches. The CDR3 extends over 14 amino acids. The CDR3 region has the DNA TGTGCCAGTGGTCGGGGGGGGAGCTCCTACGAGCAGTACTTC. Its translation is CASGRGGSSYEQYF.

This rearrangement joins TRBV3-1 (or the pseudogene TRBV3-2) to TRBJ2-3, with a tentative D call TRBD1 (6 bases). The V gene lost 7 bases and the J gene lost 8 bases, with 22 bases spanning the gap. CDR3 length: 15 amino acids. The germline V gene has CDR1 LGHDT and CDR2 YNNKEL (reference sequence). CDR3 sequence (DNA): TGTGCCAGCACCCCAAGGGACACCTCAGGGGTTACGCAGTATTTT. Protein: CASTPRDTSGVTQYF.

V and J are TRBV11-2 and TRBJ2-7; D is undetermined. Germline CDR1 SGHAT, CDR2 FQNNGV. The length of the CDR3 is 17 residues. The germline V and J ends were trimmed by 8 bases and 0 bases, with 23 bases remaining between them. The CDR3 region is CASQLYMLGGSSYEQYF. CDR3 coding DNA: TGTGCCAGCCAGCTTTATATGTTAGGCGGAAGCTCCTACGAGCAGTACTTC. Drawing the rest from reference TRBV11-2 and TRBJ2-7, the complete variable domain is EAGVAQSPRYKIIEKRQSVAFWCNPISGHATLYWYQQILGQGPKLLIQFQNNGVVDDSQLPKDRFSAERLKGVDSTLKIQPAKLEDSAVYLCASQLYMLGGSSYEQYFGPGTRLTVT.

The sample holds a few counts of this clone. As DNA, the CDR3 is TGTGCCTGGAGTACAGGGAACTACAATCAGCCCCAGCATTTT. Translation gives CAWSTGNYNQPQHF. The chain combines TRBV30 with TRBJ1-5; D might be TRBD1 (6 bases). V dropped 2 bases and J dropped 3 bases, with 11 bases sitting between them. This CDR3 has 14 residues. The germline V gene encodes CDR1 GTSNPN and CDR2 SVGIG (reference sequence).

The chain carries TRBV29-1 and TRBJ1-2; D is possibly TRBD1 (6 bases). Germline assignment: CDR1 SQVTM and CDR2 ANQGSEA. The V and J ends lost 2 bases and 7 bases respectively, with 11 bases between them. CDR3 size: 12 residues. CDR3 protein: CSVEIGGRGYTF. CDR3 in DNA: TGCAGCGTTGAAATAGGGGGACGTGGCTACACCTTC.

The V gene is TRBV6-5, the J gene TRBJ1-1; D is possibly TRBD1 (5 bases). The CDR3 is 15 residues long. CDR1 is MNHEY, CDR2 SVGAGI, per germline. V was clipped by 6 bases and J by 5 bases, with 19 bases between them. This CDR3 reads CASRSRGRGRTEAFF. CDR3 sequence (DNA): TGTGCCAGCAGAAGCCGGGGGAGGGGTCGGACTGAAGCTTTCTTT.

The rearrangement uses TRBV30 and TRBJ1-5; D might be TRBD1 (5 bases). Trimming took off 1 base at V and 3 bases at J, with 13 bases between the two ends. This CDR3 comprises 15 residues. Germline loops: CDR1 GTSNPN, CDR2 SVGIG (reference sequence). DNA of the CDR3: TGTGCCTGGAGTGGCGGGGGATGGAACAATCAGCCCCAGCATTTT. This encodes CAWSGGGWNNQPQHF.

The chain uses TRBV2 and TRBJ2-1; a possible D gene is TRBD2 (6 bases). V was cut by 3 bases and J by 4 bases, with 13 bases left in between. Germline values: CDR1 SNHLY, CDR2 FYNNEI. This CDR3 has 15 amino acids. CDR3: CASSDILASYNEQFF. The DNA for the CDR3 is TGTGCCAGCAGTGACATACTAGCTTCTTACAATGAGCAGTTCTTC.

DNA of the CDR3: TGTGCCAGCACCCTGGGATTGGACAGGTACACTGAAGCTTTCTTT. This encodes CASTLGLDRYTEAFF. The J gene is TRBJ1-1, the V gene TRBV18; 7 nucleotides agree with TRBD1. The CDR3 spans 15 residues. Germline lookup yields CDR1 KGHSH and CDR2 LQKENI. The V segment lost 8 bases and the J segment 3 bases; nucleotides outside the gene matches: 12.

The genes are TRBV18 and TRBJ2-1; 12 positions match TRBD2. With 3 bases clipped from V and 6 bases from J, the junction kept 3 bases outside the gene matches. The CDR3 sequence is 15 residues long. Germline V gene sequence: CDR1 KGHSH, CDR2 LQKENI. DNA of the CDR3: TGTGCCAGCTCACCGACTAGCGGGAGTCTCAATGAGCAGTTCTTC. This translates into CASSPTSGSLNEQFF.